The 6 T cell receptor beta chains below were found in one sample sequenced in a study of blood T cells in healthy people across ages. Then a second PCR, running roughly 7 to 12 cycles, was carried out with a sample-barcoded 5' primer and a J-beta primer mix. MiXCR was run by TCRdb on the 5' RACE reads, yielding one entry per CDR3 protein. The sample lists 2 million or so distinct CDR3 sequences, roughly 49% occurring once. The sequenced sample was blood. These TCRs come from a woman in her forties in good health.

The chain uses TRBV6-1 and TRBJ2-1; D ambiguous. Trimming removed 4 bases from V and 6 bases from J, with 7 bases in between. Per the germline V gene, CDR1 is MNHNS and CDR2 is SASEGT. The CDR3 runs to 12 residues. The CDR3 loop is CASSVITNEQFF. CDR3 coding DNA: TGTGCCAGCAGTGTAATTACCAATGAGCAGTTCTTC.

V gene TRBV7-9 combines with J gene TRBJ2-7; TRBD1 might be the D (6 bases). This CDR3 region has 15 residues. V was pared by 6 bases and J by 4 bases, with 19 bases between. In germline, CDR1 is SEHNR, CDR2 FQNEAQ (reference sequence). This CDR3 reads CASSLPGQLIYEQYF. CDR3 in DNA: TGTGCCAGCAGTCTACCGGGACAACTTATATACGAGCAGTACTTC.

The genes are TRBV11-2 and TRBJ2-3; 11 nucleotides align to TRBD2. Germline lookup yields CDR1 SGHAT and CDR2 FQNNGV. The trim removed 3 bases at V and 6 bases at J, leaving 14 bases unmatched. The CDR3 extends over 18 amino acids. The CDR3 sequence is CASSFYSGGALLDDTQYF. In DNA form, the CDR3 reads TGTGCCAGCAGCTTTTATAGCGGGGGGGCTCTACTGGACGATACGCAGTATTTT.

This clonotype turned up a few times. The chain joins TRBV5-1 to TRBJ2-7, with D perhaps assigned TRBD1 or TRBD2 (5 bases each). The CDR3 contains 17 residues. Germline V gene lookup returns CDR1 SGHRS and CDR2 YFSETQ. Trimming stripped 5 bases from V and 3 bases from J, with 24 bases between. The CDR3 protein is CASSHGTAPLSSYEQYF. The CDR3 DNA reads as TGCGCCAGCAGTCACGGGACGGCCCCCTTGTCCAGCTACGAGCAGTACTTC.

This rearrangement joins TRBV3-1 to TRBJ2-7; 7 bases fit TRBD2. The V segment lost 4 bases and the J segment 0 bases; nucleotides outside the gene matches: 12. Germline V gene lookup returns CDR1 LGHDT and CDR2 YNNKEL (reference sequence). The CDR3 length is 17 residues. The CDR3 sequence is CASSREGVSGGSYEQYF. As DNA, the CDR3 is TGTGCCAGCAGCCGCGAAGGGGTTTCGGGGGGCTCCTACGAGCAGTACTTC.

The chain joins TRBV20-1 to TRBJ1-3, with D hard to call. Trimming took 1 base from V and 1 from J, leaving 5 bases between them. CDR3 length: 13 residues. Germline loops: CDR1 DFQATT, CDR2 SNEGSKA (reference sequence). CDR3 amino acids: CSARGESGNTIYF. The DNA of the CDR3 is TGCAGTGCTAGAGGGGAATCTGGAAACACCATATATTTT.